What follows describes a single TCR beta chain. As yet, its antigen is unknown. Sequence at one end of the junction differs from germline and may be a read error. The data derive from a study of T-cell reconstitution after alpha-beta-depleted transplantation in children. General study results and limits: From surviving recipient T cells and thymic progenitors came the high day-60 TCRbeta diversity observed in some patients. The study reportedly traced alpha-beta T cells about two months after transplant to several hundred expanded graft clones. T-cell counts and diversity were attributed mostly to newly produced T cells one year after transplant.

A library of TCRbeta sequences, prepared with unique molecular identifiers, was generated. TCRdb recomputed calls from the PCR reads with MiXCR, one row per CDR3 protein. The sample consists of approximately 50,000 distinct CDR3 sequences, around 50% of them appearing once. This CDR3 has 17 residues. The germline V gene encodes CDR1 DFQATT and CDR2 SNEGSKA (reference sequence). The genes are TRBV20-1 and TRBJ2-3, with D possibly matching TRBD2 (5 bases). The source material was peripheral blood, sampled before TCRalphabeta/CD19-depleted stem cell transplant. The source of this sequence is a boy less than two years old with SCID, due to receive a stem cell transplant. DNA for the CDR3: TGCTGTGCTAGAGATCTAGAGGGATTCACTAGCACAGATACGCAGTATTTT. Its protein product is CCARDLEGFTSTDTQYF.